The rows below give T cell receptor beta chains drawn from one sample of a study of T cell responses to AZD1222 COVID-19 vaccine. Repertoires were generated with immunoSEQ multiplex PCR, while TCRdb's copy carries only in-frame clones and drops some. The data contain about 140,000 clones, around 90% of them singletons. This specimen was peripheral blood, taken 28 days after the second dose of the MenACWY control vaccine. These TCRs come from an adult who received the MenACWY meningococcal vaccine as a control. Both conserved end residues are part of each CDR3. Fields, in order: D gene, V gene, J gene, clone size, CDR3 protein, CDR3 DNA. D genes are given only for firm matches. Size values are once, few and many counts, or a class for expanded clones, and some rows have none.

D gene: TRBD2
V gene: TRBV28
J gene: TRBJ2-1
clone size: .
CDR3 protein: CASSLNPGGNEQFF
CDR3 DNA: TGTGCCAGCAGTTTAAACCCGGGGGGCAATGAGCAGTTCTTC

D gene: .
V gene: TRBV9
J gene: TRBJ2-1
clone size: .
CDR3 protein: CASSVDVRVNEQFF
CDR3 DNA: TGTGCCAGCAGCGTAGATGTCAGGGTGAATGAGCAGTTCTTC

D gene: .
V gene: TRBV7-2
J gene: TRBJ1-4
clone size: .
CDR3 protein: CASSPGKGVATNEKLFF
CDR3 DNA: TGTGCCAGCAGCCCAGGGAAGGGTGTCGCAACTAATGAAAAACTGTTTTTT

D gene: .
V gene: TRBV5-1
J gene: TRBJ2-7
clone size: .
CDR3 protein: CASSLDGLGYEQYF
CDR3 DNA: TGCGCCAGCAGCTTGGACGGTCTAGGCTACGAGCAGTACTTC

D gene: .
V gene: TRBV6-2/TRBV6-3
J gene: TRBJ1-1
clone size: .
CDR3 protein: CASSSYSDKNTEAFF
CDR3 DNA: TGTGCCAGCAGTTCCTACTCAGACAAGAACACTGAAGCTTTCTTT

D gene: .
V gene: TRBV9
J gene: TRBJ2-1
clone size: .
CDR3 protein: CASSVGDGQKSTYNEQFF
CDR3 DNA: TGTGCCAGCAGCGTAGGGGATGGACAGAAAAGCACCTACAATGAGCAGTTCTTC

D gene: TRBD1
V gene: TRBV6-4
J gene: TRBJ2-1
clone size: few
CDR3 protein: CASSERTGGENEQFF
CDR3 DNA: TGTGCCAGCAGTGAAAGGACAGGGGGCGAGAATGAGCAGTTCTTC

D gene: TRBD2
V gene: TRBV5-6
J gene: TRBJ2-1
clone size: .
CDR3 protein: CASRLLAGGGSYNEQFF
CDR3 DNA: TGTGCCAGCAGGCTACTAGCGGGGGGAGGATCCTACAATGAGCAGTTCTTC

D gene: .
V gene: TRBV10-3
J gene: TRBJ1-3
clone size: .
CDR3 protein: CAIKSQDDGGNTIYF
CDR3 DNA: TGTGCCATCAAAAGCCAGGACGATGGTGGAAACACCATATATTTT

D gene: TRBD2
V gene: TRBV29-1
J gene: TRBJ2-7
clone size: .
CDR3 protein: CSVERGGSYEQYF
CDR3 DNA: TGCAGCGTTGAAAGGGGAGGGAGCTACGAGCAGTACTTC

D gene: TRBD2
V gene: TRBV19
J gene: TRBJ2-3
clone size: few
CDR3 protein: CASTPSGGTDTQYF
CDR3 DNA: TGTGCCAGTACTCCCAGCGGGGGCACAGATACGCAGTATTTT

D gene: .
V gene: TRBV19
J gene: TRBJ1-5
clone size: .
CDR3 protein: CASAQGYSEPQHF
CDR3 DNA: TGTGCCAGTGCCCAGGGGTACTCGGAGCCCCAGCATTTT

D gene: TRBD2
V gene: TRBV9
J gene: TRBJ2-7
clone size: .
CDR3 protein: CASSVAGGGSYEQYF
CDR3 DNA: TGTGCCAGCAGCGTAGCGGGAGGAGGGTCCTACGAGCAGTACTTC

D gene: .
V gene: TRBV11-3
J gene: TRBJ2-2
clone size: .
CDR3 protein: CASSYGASSGELFF
CDR3 DNA: TGTGCCAGCAGTTACGGAGCGAGTTCCGGGGAGCTGTTTTTT

D gene: TRBD2
V gene: TRBV7-3
J gene: TRBJ2-3
clone size: .
CDR3 protein: CASSPIAGGPADTQYF
CDR3 DNA: TGTGCCAGCAGCCCCATAGCGGGAGGGCCCGCAGATACGCAGTATTTT

D gene: TRBD1
V gene: TRBV29-1
J gene: TRBJ1-4
clone size: .
CDR3 protein: CSARTGVQEKLFF
CDR3 DNA: TGCAGCGCCCGGACAGGGGTTCAGGAAAAACTGTTTTTT

D gene: .
V gene: TRBV27
J gene: TRBJ1-6
clone size: .
CDR3 protein: CASSATAGSYNSPLHF
CDR3 DNA: TGTGCCAGCAGTGCCACTGCAGGCTCCTATAATTCACCCCTCCACTTT

D gene: .
V gene: TRBV30
J gene: TRBJ2-5
clone size: once
CDR3 protein: CAGGGKHSGGIETQYF
CDR3 DNA: TGTGCCGGGGGGGGCAAGCATTCGGGCGGGATCGAGACCCAGTACTTC

D gene: .
V gene: TRBV7-3
J gene: TRBJ2-5
clone size: once
CDR3 protein: CASSSLRETQYF
CDR3 DNA: TGTGCCAGCAGCTCCCTCAGGGAGACCCAGTACTTC

D gene: TRBD2
V gene: TRBV4-1
J gene: TRBJ2-7
clone size: once
CDR3 protein: CASSQVGGGVGSYEQYF
CDR3 DNA: TGCGCCAGCAGCCAAGTCGGGGGAGGGGTTGGGAGTTACGAGCAGTACTTC

D gene: .
V gene: TRBV5-1
J gene: TRBJ1-2
clone size: .
CDR3 protein: CASSLATSDAGTYGYTF
CDR3 DNA: TGCGCCAGCAGCTTGGCGACATCAGATGCAGGGACCTATGGCTACACCTTC

D gene: .
V gene: TRBV12-3/TRBV12-4
J gene: TRBJ1-2
clone size: .
CDR3 protein: CASFGGVGGYTF
CDR3 DNA: TGTGCCAGTTTTGGGGGGGTCGGTGGCTACACCTTC

D gene: .
V gene: TRBV19
J gene: TRBJ1-3
clone size: few
CDR3 protein: CASSLGRGGNTIYF
CDR3 DNA: TGTGCCAGTAGCCTCGGCAGGGGTGGAAACACCATATATTTT

D gene: .
V gene: TRBV30
J gene: TRBJ1-6
clone size: .
CDR3 protein: CAWTQLTTKDLADSPLHF
CDR3 DNA: TGTGCCTGGACCCAACTTACTACGAAGGACCTCGCCGATTCACCCCTCCACTTT

D gene: .
V gene: TRBV11-2
J gene: TRBJ2-7
clone size: .
CDR3 protein: CASSHTGPSSYEQYF
CDR3 DNA: TGTGCCAGCAGCCACACAGGGCCCTCTTCCTACGAGCAGTACTTC

D gene: TRBD2
V gene: TRBV9
J gene: TRBJ2-3
clone size: once
CDR3 protein: CASSPPLIAGVVADTQYF
CDR3 DNA: TGTGCCAGCAGCCCCCCGTTGATAGCGGGAGTAGTGGCAGATACGCAGTATTTT

D gene: .
V gene: TRBV4-3
J gene: TRBJ1-6
clone size: .
CDR3 protein: CASSQAEGRRLGSPLHF
CDR3 DNA: TGCGCCAGCAGCCAAGCGGAGGGGCGAAGGTTGGGTTCACCCCTCCACTTT

D gene: TRBD2
V gene: TRBV6-6
J gene: TRBJ2-1
clone size: few
CDR3 protein: CASSYSASGRAGEQFF
CDR3 DNA: TGTGCCAGCAGTTACTCGGCTAGCGGGAGGGCTGGGGAGCAGTTCTTC

D gene: .
V gene: TRBV28
J gene: TRBJ1-1
clone size: .
CDR3 protein: CASSFFGPEAFF
CDR3 DNA: TGTGCCAGCAGTTTTTTCGGGCCTGAAGCTTTCTTT

D gene: TRBD2
V gene: TRBV7-3
J gene: TRBJ2-1
clone size: .
CDR3 protein: CASSLSGRAQFF
CDR3 DNA: TGTGCCAGCAGCCTAAGCGGGAGGGCCCAGTTCTTC

D gene: .
V gene: TRBV6-2/TRBV6-3
J gene: TRBJ1-3
clone size: few
CDR3 protein: CASSYNGNTIYF
CDR3 DNA: TGTGCCAGCAGTTACAATGGAAACACCATATATTTT

D gene: .
V gene: TRBV28
J gene: TRBJ1-1
clone size: .
CDR3 protein: CASRRNRLISAEAFF
CDR3 DNA: TGTGCCAGCAGACGGAACAGGCTGATCTCTGCTGAAGCTTTCTTT